The 8 T cell receptor beta chains below all came from one sample that was sequenced in a study of T cell responses to AZD1222 COVID-19 vaccine. Using immunoSEQ multiplex PCR, the repertoire was profiled, and TCRdb retains in-frame clones only, with some absent. Of 150,000 to 200,000 clones listed, approximately 90% are singletons. The specimen was peripheral blood, collected 28 days after the second AZD1222 dose. These receptor sequences come from an adult who received the AZD1222 COVID-19 vaccine.

The chain uses TRBV12-3 or TRBV12-4 and TRBJ2-1; the D gene is possibly TRBD2 (5 bases). The CDR3 loop spans 12 amino acids. The germline V and J ends were trimmed by 3 bases and 5 bases, with 5 bases remaining between them. The CDR3 DNA reads as TGTGCCAGCAGTTTCGGGAACAATGAGCAGTTCTTC. Translated, it gives CASSFGNNEQFF.

V gene TRBV7-9 combines with J gene TRBJ2-6, with 8 bases identical to TRBD1. The V gene end was trimmed by 5 bases and the J gene end by 0 bases; junction bases not matched to a gene: 9. Germline values: CDR1 SEHNR, CDR2 FQNEAQ (reference sequence). The CDR3 runs to 18 residues. CDR3 region: CASSLRDRIFSGANVLTF. The DNA of the CDR3 is TGTGCCAGCAGCCTACGGGACAGGATCTTCTCTGGGGCCAACGTCCTGACTTTC.

CDR3 region: CASSSGKPGSGGKNIQYF. Here the CDR3 DNA reads TGTGCCAGCAGCTCGGGCAAGCCAGGGTCAGGAGGCAAAAACATTCAGTACTTC. The rearrangement uses TRBV5-4 and TRBJ2-4, with D possibly called TRBD1 or TRBD2 (5 bases each). This CDR3 is built from 18 residues. Per the germline V gene, CDR1 is SGHNT and CDR2 is YYREEE (reference sequence). V was pared by 3 bases and J by 3 bases, with 22 bases between.

This rearrangement joins TRBV7-9 to TRBJ2-1, with D perhaps matching TRBD1 (6 bases). V dropped 1 base and J dropped 10 bases, with 17 bases sitting between them. This CDR3 spans 15 amino acids. Germline-derived CDR1 and CDR2 are SEHNR and FQNEAQ (reference sequence). The CDR3 DNA follows: TGTGCCAGCAGCTTAGTGCTCGACAGGTCGGGAGAGCAGTTCTTC. This encodes CASSLVLDRSGEQFF. The full variable domain, rest sourced from reference TRBV7-9 and TRBJ2-1, is DTGVSQNPRHKITKRGQNVTFRCDPISEHNRLYWYRQTLGQGPEFLTYFQNEAQLEKSRLLSDRFSAERPKGSFSTLEIQRTEQGDSAMYLCASSLVLDRSGEQFFGPGTRLTVL.

V and J are TRBV7-6 and TRBJ1-2, with 8 bases matching TRBD1. Germline values: CDR1 SGHVS, CDR2 FNYEAQ. The CDR3 is 13 amino acids. J was trimmed by 6 bases and V by 5 bases; bases with no gene match: 5. The CDR3 nucleotides are TGTGCCAGCAGCCACCCGACAGGGGATGGCTACACCTTC. As protein: CASSHPTGDGYTF.

The V and J genes are TRBV15 and TRBJ2-7, with D hard to call. The CDR3 totals 15 residues. Looked up from germline, CDR1 is LNHNV and CDR2 is YYDKDF (reference sequence). The V gene lost 0 bases and the J gene lost 3 bases, with 12 bases spanning the gap. CDR3 sequence: CATSREPPPNYEQYF. The CDR3 DNA sequence: TGTGCCACCAGCAGAGAACCCCCACCCAACTACGAGCAGTACTTC.

The chain uses TRBV15 and TRBJ1-2; D uncertain. Per the germline V gene, CDR1 is LNHNV and CDR2 is YYDKDF (reference sequence). This CDR3 has 12 amino acids. Trimming removed 3 bases from V and 3 bases from J, with 5 bases in between. The CDR3 sequence: CATSSRDYGYTF. In DNA form, the CDR3 reads TGTGCCACCAGCAGCAGAGACTATGGCTACACCTTC.

The rearrangement uses TRBV11-3 and TRBJ2-7, with D possibly matching TRBD1 (6 bases). From germline, CDR1 is SGHNT and CDR2 YENEEA. The CDR3 is 14 amino acids. V shed 3 bases and J shed 5 bases, with 14 bases lying between them. The CDR3 reads CASSFDRSRNEQYF. Here the CDR3 DNA reads TGTGCCAGCAGCTTTGACAGGTCGCGGAACGAGCAGTACTTC. Together with reference TRBV11-3 and TRBJ2-7, the CDR3 gives the full variable domain: EAGVVQSPRYKIIEKKQPVAFWCNPISGHNTLYWYLQNLGQGPELLIRYENEEAVDDSQLPKDRFSAERLKGVDSTLKIQPAELGDSAVYLCASSFDRSRNEQYFGPGTRLTVT.